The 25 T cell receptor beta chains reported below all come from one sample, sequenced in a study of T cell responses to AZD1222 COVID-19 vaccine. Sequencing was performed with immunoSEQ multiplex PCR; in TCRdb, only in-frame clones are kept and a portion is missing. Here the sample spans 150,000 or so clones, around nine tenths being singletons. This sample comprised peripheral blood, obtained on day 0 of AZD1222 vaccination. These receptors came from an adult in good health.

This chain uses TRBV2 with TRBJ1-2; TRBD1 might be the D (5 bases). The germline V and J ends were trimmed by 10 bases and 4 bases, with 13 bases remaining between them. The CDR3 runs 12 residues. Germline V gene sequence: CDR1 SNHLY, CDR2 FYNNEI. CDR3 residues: CATQGGGYGYTF. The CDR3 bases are TGTGCCACCCAGGGAGGCGGCTATGGCTACACCTTC.

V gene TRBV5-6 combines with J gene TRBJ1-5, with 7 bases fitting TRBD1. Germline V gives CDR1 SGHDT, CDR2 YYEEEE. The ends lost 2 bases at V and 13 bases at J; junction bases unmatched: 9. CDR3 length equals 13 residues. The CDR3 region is CASSFRQGGIQHF. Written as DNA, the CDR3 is TGTGCCAGCAGCTTTCGACAGGGTGGGATACAGCATTTT. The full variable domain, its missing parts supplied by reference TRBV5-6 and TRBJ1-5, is DAGVTQSPTHLIKTRGQQVTLRCSPKSGHDTVSWYQQALGQGPQFIFQYYEEEERQRGNFPDRFSGHQFPNYSSELNVNALLLGDSALYLCASSFRQGGIQHFGDGTRLSIL.

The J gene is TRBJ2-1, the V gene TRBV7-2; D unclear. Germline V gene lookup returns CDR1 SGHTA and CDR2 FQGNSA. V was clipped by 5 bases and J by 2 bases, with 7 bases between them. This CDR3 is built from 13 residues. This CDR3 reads CASSLSAYNEQFF. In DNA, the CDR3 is TGTGCCAGCAGCCTCTCGGCCTACAATGAGCAGTTCTTC.

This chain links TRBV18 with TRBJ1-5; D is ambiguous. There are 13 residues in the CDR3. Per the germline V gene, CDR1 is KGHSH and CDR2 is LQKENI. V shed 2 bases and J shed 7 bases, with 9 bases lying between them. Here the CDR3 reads CASSPSVQQPQHF. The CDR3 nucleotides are TGTGCCAGCTCACCAAGCGTCCAACAGCCCCAGCATTTT. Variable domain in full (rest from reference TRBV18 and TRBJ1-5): NAGVMQNPRHLVRRRGQEARLRCSPMKGHSHVYWYRQLPEEGLKFMVYLQKENIIDESGMPKERFSAEFPKEGPSILRIQQVVRGDSAAYFCASSPSVQQPQHFGDGTRLSIL.

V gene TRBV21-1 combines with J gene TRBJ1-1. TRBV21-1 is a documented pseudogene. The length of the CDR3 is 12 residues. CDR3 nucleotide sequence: TGTGCCAGCGAAGCTTTCCGGACTGAAGCTTTCTTT. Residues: CASEAFRTEAFF.

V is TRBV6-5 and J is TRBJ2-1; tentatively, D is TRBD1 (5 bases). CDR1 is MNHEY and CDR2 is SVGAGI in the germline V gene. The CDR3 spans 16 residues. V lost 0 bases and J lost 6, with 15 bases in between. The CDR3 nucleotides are TGTGCCAGCAGTTACTCGTGGACATCCCCTTTCAATGAGCAGTTCTTC. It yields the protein CASSYSWTSPFNEQFF.

CDR3 bases: TGTGCCAGCAGTCTAATAGCGGGGGGGCCCTACGAGCAGTACTTC. This codes for CASSLIAGGPYEQYF. The chain links TRBV27 to TRBJ2-7, with 11 bases aligning to TRBD2. Looked up from germline, CDR1 is MNHEY and CDR2 is SMNVEV (reference sequence). This CDR3 has 15 amino acids. V lost 5 bases and J lost 2; bases outside the gene matches: 5.

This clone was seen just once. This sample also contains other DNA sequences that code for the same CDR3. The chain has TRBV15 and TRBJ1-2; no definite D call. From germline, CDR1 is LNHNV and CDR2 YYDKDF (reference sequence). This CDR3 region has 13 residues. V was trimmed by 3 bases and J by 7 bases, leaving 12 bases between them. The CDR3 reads CATSSRTGSGYTF. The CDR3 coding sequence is TGTGCCACCAGCAGCCGGACGGGTAGTGGCTACACCTTC.

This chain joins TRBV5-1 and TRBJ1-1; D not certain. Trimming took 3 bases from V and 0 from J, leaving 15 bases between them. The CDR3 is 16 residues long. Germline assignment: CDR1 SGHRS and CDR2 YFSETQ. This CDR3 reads CASSSSRQSMNTEAFF. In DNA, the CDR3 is TGCGCCAGCAGCTCGAGTAGGCAGTCGATGAACACTGAAGCTTTCTTT. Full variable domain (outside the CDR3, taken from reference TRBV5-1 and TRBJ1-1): KAGVTQTPRYLIKTRGQQVTLSCSPISGHRSVSWYQQTPGQGLQFLFEYFSETQRNKGNFPGRFSGRQFSNSRSEMNVSTLELGDSALYLCASSSSRQSMNTEAFFGQGTRLTVV.

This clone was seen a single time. The CDR3 sequence is CASSPPEAWHTEAFF. For the CDR3, the DNA is TGTGCCAGCTCACCCCCGGAGGCATGGCACACTGAAGCTTTCTTT. The V call is TRBV18, the J call TRBJ1-1; D uncertain. This CDR3 spans 15 amino acids. In germline, CDR1 is KGHSH, CDR2 LQKENI. With 3 bases removed from V and 3 bases from J, the gap between germline ends came to 14 bases.

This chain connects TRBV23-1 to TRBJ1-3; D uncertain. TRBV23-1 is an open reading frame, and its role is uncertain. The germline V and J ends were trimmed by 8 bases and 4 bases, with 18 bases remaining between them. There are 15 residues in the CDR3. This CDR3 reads CASGPYLRAGNTIYF. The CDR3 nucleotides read TGCGCCAGCGGACCTTATCTGAGGGCGGGAAACACCATATATTTT.

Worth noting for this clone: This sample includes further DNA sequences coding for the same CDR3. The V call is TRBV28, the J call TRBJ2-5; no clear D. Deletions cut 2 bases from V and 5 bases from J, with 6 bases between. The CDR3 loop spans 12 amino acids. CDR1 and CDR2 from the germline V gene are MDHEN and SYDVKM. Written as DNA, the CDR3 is TGTGCCAGCAGTTTAACGAGGGAGACCCAGTACTTC. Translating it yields CASSLTRETQYF.

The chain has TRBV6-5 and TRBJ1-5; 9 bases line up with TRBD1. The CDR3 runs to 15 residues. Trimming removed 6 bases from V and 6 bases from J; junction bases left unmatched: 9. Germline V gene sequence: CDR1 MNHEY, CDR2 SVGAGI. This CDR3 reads CASRDLTGGGQPQHF. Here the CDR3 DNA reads TGTGCCAGCAGAGACCTAACAGGGGGCGGTCAGCCCCAGCATTTT.

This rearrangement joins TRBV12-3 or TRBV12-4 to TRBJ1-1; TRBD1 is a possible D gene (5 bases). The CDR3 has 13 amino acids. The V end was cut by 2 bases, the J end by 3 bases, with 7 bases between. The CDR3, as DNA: TGTGCCAGCAGTTTACGAGGGGACACTGAAGCTTTCTTT. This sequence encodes CASSLRGDTEAFF.

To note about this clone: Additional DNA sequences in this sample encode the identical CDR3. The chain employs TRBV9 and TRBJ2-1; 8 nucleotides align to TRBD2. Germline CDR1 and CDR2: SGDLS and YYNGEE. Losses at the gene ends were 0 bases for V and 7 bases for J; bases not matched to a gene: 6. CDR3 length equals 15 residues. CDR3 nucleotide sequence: TGTGCCAGCAGCGTAGCTACGGGAGGGGGTAATGAGCAGTTCTTC. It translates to CASSVATGGGNEQFF.

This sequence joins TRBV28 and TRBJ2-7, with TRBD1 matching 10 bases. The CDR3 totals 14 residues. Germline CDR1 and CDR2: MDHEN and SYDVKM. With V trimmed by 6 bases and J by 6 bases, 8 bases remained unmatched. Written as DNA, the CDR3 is TGTGCCAGCAGCCCCCCTGACAGGGGGCTCGAGCAGTACTTC. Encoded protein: CASSPPDRGLEQYF. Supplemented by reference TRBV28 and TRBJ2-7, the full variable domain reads DVKVTQSSRYLVKRTGEKVFLECVQDMDHENMFWYRQDPGLGLRLIYFSYDVKMKEKGDIPEGYSVSREKKERFSLILESASTNQTSMYLCASSPPDRGLEQYFGPGTRLTVT.

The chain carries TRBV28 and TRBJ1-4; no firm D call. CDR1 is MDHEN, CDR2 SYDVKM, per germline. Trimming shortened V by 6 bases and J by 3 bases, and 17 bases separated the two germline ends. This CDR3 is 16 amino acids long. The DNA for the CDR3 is TGTGCCAGCAGCCCTAACGGTATCAGCTCTAATGAAAAACTGTTTTTT. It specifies CASSPNGISSNEKLFF.

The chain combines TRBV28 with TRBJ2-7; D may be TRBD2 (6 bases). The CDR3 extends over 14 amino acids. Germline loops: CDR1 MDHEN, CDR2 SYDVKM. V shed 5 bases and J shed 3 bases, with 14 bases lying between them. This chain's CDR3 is CASSARDSFYEQYF. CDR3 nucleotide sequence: TGTGCCAGCAGTGCCCGGGACTCTTTCTACGAGCAGTACTTC.

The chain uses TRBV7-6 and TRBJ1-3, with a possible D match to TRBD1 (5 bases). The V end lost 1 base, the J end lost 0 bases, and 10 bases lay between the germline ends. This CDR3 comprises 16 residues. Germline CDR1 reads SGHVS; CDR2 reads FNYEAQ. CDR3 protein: CASSLGGRSSGNTIYF. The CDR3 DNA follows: TGTGCCAGCAGCTTAGGGGGGAGGAGCTCTGGAAACACCATATATTTT.

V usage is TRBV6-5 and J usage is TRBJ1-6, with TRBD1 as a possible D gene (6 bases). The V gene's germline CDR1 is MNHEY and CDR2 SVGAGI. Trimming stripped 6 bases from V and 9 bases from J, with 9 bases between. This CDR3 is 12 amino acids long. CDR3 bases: TGTGCCAGCAGCCAGGGGTTTTCACCCCTCCACTTT. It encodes CASSQGFSPLHF.

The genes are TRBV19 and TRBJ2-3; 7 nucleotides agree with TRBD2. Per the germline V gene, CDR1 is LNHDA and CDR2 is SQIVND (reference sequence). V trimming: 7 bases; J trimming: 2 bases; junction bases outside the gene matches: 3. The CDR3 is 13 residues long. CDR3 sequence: CASTGTNTDTQYF. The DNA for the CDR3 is TGTGCCAGTACCGGGACTAACACAGATACGCAGTATTTT.

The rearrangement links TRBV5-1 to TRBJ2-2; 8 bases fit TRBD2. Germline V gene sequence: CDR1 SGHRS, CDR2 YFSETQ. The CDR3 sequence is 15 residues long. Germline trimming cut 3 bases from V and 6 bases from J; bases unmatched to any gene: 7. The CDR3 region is CASSSGLVGAGELFF. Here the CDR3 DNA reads TGCGCCAGCAGCTCGGGACTAGTTGGGGCCGGGGAGCTGTTTTTT.

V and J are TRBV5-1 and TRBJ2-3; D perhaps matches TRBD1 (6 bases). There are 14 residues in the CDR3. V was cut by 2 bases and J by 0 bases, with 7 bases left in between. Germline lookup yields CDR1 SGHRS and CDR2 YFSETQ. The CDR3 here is CASSFTGSTDTQYF. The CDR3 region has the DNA TGCGCCAGCAGCTTTACAGGGAGCACAGATACGCAGTATTTT.

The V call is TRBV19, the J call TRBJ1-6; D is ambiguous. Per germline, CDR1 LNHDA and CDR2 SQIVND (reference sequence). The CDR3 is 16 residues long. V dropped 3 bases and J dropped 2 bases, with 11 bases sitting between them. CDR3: CASSMAGHTYNSPLHF. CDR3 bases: TGTGCCAGTAGTATGGCAGGTCACACCTATAATTCACCCCTCCACTTT.

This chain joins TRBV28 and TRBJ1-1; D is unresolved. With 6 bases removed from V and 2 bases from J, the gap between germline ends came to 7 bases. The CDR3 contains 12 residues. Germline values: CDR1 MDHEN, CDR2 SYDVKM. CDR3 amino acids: CASSSGNTEAFF. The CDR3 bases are TGTGCCAGCAGCTCGGGCAACACTGAAGCTTTCTTT.